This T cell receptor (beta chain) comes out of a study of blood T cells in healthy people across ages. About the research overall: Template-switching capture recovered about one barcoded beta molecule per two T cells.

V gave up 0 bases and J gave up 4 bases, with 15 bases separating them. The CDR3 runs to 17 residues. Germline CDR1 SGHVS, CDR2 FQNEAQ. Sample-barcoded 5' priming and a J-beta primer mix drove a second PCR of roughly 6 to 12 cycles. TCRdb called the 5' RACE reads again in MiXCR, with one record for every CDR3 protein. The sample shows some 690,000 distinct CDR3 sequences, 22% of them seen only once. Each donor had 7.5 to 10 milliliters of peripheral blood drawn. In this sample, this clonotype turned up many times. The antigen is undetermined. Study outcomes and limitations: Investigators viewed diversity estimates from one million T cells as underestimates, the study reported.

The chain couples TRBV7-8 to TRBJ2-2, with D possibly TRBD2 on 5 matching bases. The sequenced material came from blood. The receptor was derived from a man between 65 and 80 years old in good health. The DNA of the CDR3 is TGTGCCAGCAGCTTAGCGTCCCGTGGAGGCACCACCGGGGAGCTGTTTTTT. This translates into CASSLASRGGTTGELFF.